The TCR beta chain described here comes from a study of shared clonotypes between healthy human individuals. Findings and caveats of the study: All-four-donor shared clonotypes had higher generation probabilities than non-shared clonotypes did. Memory subsets generally showed smaller estimated richness than naive subsets did.

CDR1 and CDR2 (germline): SEHNR, FQNEAQ (reference sequence). The CDR3 totals 13 residues. Trimming stripped 1 base from V and 5 bases from J, with 8 bases between. Clones were sequenced by immunoSEQ multiplex PCR, and TCRdb holds only the in-frame ones, with some missing. Here the sample spans 2 million to 2.5 million clones, nearly 97% being singletons. The study separated CD4+ cells into CD45RA+ naive and CD45RA-negative memory subsets. Remarks on this clone: Its antigen is currently unknown.

Sequencing was performed on naive CD4+ T cells sorted from blood. The subset: CD45RA+ positively selected. This sequence originates from a young man in good health. The V and J genes are TRBV7-9 and TRBJ1-1; D gene ambiguous. The CDR3 reads CASSLGVRTEAFF. CDR3 nucleotides: TGTGCCAGCAGCTTAGGTGTCCGGACTGAAGCTTTCTTT.